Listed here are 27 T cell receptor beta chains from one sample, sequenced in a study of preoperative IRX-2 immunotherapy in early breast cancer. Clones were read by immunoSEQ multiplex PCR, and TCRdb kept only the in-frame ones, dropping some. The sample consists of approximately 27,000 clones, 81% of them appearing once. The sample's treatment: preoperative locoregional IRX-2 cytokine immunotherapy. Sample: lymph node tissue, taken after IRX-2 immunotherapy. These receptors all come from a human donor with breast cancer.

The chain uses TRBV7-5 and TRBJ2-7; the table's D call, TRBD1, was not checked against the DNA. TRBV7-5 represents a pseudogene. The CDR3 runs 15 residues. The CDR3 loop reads CASSPMGQLSYEQYF. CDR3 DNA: TGTGCCAGCAGCCCCATGGGACAGCTTTCCTACGAGCAGTACTTC.

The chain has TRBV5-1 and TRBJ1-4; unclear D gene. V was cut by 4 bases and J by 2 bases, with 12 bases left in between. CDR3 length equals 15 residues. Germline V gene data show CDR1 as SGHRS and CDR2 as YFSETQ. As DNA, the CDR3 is TGCGCCAGCAGCCAAGCCGGGCAGACTAATGAAAAACTGTTTTTT. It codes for CASSQAGQTNEKLFF.

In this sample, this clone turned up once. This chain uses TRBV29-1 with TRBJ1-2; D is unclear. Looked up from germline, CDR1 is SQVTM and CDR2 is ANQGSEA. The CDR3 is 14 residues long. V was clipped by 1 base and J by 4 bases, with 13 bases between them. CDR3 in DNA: TGCAGCGTTGAAGTCGTGAGCGGACCCTATGGCTACACCTTC. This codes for CSVEVVSGPYGYTF.

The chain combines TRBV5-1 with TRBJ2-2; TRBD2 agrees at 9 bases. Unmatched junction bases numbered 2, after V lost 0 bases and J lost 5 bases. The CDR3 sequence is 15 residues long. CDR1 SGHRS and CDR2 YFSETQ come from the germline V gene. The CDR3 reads CASSLASGVTGELFF. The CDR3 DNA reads TGCGCCAGCAGCTTGGCTAGCGGGGTTACCGGGGAGCTGTTTTTT.

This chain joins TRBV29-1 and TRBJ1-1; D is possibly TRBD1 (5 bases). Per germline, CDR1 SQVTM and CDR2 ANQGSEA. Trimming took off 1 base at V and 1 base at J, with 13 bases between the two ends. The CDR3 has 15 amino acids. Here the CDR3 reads CSVEVMGTRNTEAFF. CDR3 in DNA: TGCAGCGTTGAAGTGATGGGGACTCGGAACACTGAAGCTTTCTTT. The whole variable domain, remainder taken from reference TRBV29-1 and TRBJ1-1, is SAVISQKPSRDICQRGTSLTIQCQVDSQVTMMFWYRQQPGQSLTLIATANQGSEATYESGFVIDKFPISRPNLTFSTLTVSNMSPEDSSIYLCSVEVMGTRNTEAFFGQGTRLTVV.

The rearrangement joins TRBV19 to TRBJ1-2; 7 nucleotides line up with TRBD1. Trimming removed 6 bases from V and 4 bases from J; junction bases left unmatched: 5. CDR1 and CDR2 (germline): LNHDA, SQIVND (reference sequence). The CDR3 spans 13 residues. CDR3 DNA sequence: TGTGCCAGTAGCAACCGGGACAGCTATGGCTACACCTTC. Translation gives CASSNRDSYGYTF.

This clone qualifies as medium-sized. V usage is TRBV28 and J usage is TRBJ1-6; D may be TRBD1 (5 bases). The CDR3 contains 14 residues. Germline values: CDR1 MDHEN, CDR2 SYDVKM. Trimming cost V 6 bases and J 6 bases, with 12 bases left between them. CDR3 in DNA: TGTGCCAGCAGGATACAGGCCTTTAATTCACCCCTCCACTTT. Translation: CASRIQAFNSPLHF.

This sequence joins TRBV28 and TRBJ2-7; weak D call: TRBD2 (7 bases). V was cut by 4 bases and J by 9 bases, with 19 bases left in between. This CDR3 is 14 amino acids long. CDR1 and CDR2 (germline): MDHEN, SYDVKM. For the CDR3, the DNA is TGTGCCAGCAGTTCGGGGGGCGCGGTTTTTGGGCAGTACGTC. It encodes CASSSGGAVFGQYV.

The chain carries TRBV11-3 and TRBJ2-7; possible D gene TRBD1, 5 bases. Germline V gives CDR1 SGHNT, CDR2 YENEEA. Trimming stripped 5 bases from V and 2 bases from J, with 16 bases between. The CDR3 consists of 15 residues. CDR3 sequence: CASSPQGTQTYEQYV. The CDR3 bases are TGTGCCAGCAGCCCGCAGGGCACCCAAACCTACGAGCAGTACGTC.

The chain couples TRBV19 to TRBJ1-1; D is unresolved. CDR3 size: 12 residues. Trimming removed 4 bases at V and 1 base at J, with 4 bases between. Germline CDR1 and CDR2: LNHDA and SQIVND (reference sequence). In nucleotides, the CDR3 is TGTGCCAGTAGTAGGCAGAACACTGAAGCTTTCTTT. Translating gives CASSRQNTEAFF.

The CDR3 loop is CASSPPTGGSPLHF. DNA of the CDR3: TGTGCCAGCTCCCCTCCGACAGGGGGATCACCCCTCCACTTT. The V call is TRBV11-3, the J call TRBJ1-6; 9 nucleotides agree with TRBD1. Unmatched junction bases numbered 9, after V lost 8 bases and J lost 10 bases. The CDR3 covers 14 residues. Germline V gives CDR1 SGHNT, CDR2 YENEEA.

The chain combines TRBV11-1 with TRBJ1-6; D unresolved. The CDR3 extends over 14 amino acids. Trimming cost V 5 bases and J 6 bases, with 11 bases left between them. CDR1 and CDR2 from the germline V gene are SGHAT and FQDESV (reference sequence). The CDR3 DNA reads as TGTGCCAGCAGCAACGTTTTCAGTAATTCACCCCTCCACTTT. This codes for CASSNVFSNSPLHF.

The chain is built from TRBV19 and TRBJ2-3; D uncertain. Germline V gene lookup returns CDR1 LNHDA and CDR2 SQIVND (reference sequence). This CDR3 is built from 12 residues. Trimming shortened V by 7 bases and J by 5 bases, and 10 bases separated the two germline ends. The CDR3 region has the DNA TGTGCCAGTAACCATGACGGAGATACGCAGTATTTT. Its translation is CASNHDGDTQYF.

Here the CDR3 reads CASTSGGRVSNTQYF. The CDR3 region has the DNA TGTGCCAGCACTTCGGGGGGGCGTGTTTCAAATACGCAGTATTTT. The J gene is TRBJ2-3, the V gene TRBV6-8; 8 bases are a match to TRBD2. V dropped 7 bases and J dropped 7; count of bases not matched to a gene: 13. Germline CDR1 MNHGY, CDR2 SAAAGT. The CDR3 runs to 15 residues.

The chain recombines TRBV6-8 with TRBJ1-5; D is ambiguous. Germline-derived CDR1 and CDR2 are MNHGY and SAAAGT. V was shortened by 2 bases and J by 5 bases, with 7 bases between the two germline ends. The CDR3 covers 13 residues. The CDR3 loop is CASSYIRDQPQHF. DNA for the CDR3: TGTGCCAGCAGTTACATTCGGGATCAGCCCCAGCATTTT.

CDR3 sequence reads: CASSIGGANEKLFF. DNA for the CDR3: TGTGCCAGTAGTATTGGTGGGGCTAATGAAAAACTGTTTTTT. The gene calls are TRBV19 and TRBJ1-4; D uncertain. Germline V CDR1 and CDR2: LNHDA, SQIVND (reference sequence). The CDR3 is made up of 14 amino acids. Trimming shortened V by 3 bases and J by 3 bases, and 8 bases separated the two germline ends.

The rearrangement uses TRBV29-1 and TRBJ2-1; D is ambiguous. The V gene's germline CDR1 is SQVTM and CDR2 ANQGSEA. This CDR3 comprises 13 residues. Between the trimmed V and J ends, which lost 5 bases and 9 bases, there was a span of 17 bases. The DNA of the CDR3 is TGCAGCGTTTCGGATTTTAGGCGTGTTGAGCAGTTCTTC. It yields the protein CSVSDFRRVEQFF.

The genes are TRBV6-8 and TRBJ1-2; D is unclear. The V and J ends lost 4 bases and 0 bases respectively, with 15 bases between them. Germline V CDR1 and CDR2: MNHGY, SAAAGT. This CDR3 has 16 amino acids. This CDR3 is CASSSGRLATNYGYTF. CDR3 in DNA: TGTGCCAGCAGTTCGGGTAGACTGGCAACTAACTATGGCTACACCTTC.

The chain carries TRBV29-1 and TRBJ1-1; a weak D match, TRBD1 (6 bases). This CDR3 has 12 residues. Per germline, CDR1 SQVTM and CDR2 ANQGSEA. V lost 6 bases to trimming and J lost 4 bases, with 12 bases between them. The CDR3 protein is CSVGRGGTEAFF. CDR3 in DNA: TGCAGCGTGGGCAGGGGAGGCACTGAAGCTTTCTTT.

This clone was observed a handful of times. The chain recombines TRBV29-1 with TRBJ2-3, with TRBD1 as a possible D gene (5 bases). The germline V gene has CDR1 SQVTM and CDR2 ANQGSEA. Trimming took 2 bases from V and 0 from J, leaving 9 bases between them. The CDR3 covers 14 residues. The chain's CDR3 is CSVESRTSTDTQYF. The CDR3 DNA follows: TGCAGCGTTGAAAGTAGGACAAGCACAGATACGCAGTATTTT.

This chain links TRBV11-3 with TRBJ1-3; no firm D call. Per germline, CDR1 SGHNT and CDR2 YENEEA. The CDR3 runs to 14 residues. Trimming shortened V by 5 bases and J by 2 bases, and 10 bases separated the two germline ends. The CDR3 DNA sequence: TGTGCCAGCAGCCCTGGGTTACCTGGAAACACCATATATTTT. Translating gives CASSPGLPGNTIYF. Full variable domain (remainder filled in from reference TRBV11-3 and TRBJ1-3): EAGVVQSPRYKIIEKKQPVAFWCNPISGHNTLYWYLQNLGQGPELLIRYENEEAVDDSQLPKDRFSAERLKGVDSTLKIQPAELGDSAVYLCASSPGLPGNTIYFGEGSWLTVV.

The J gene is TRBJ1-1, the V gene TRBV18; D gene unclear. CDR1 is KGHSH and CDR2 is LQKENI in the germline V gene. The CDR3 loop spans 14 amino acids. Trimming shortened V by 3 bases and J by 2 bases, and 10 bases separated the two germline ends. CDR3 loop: CASSPLSGNTEAFF. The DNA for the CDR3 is TGTGCCAGCTCACCTTTAAGCGGAAACACTGAAGCTTTCTTT.

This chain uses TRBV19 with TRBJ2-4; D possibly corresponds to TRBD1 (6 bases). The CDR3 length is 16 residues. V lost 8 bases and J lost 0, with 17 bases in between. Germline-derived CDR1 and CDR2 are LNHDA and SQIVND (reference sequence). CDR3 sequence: CASSRGSVLAKNIQYF. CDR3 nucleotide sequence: TGTGCCAGTTCAAGGGGGAGTGTACTAGCCAAAAACATTCAGTACTTC.

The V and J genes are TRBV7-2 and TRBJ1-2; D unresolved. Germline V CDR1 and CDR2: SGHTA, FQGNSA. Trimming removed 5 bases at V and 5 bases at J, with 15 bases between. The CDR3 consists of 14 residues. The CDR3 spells CASSPGSDGYGYTF. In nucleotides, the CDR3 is TGTGCCAGCAGCCCAGGTTCTGATGGTTATGGCTACACCTTC.

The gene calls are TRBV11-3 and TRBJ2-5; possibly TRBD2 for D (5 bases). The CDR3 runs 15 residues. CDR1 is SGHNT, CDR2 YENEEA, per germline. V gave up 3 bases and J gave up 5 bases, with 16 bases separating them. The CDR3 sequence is CASSFSEGRGETQYF. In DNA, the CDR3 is TGTGCCAGCAGCTTTTCCGAAGGGCGAGGGGAGACCCAGTACTTC.

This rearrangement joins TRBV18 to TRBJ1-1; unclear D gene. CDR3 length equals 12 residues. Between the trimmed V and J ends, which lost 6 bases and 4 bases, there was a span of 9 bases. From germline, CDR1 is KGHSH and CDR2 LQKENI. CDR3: CASSSEGTEAFF. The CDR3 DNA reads TGTGCCAGCTCTTCCGAAGGCACTGAAGCTTTCTTT. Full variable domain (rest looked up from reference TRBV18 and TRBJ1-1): NAGVMQNPRHLVRRRGQEARLRCSPMKGHSHVYWYRQLPEEGLKFMVYLQKENIIDESGMPKERFSAEFPKEGPSILRIQQVVRGDSAAYFCASSSEGTEAFFGQGTRLTVV.

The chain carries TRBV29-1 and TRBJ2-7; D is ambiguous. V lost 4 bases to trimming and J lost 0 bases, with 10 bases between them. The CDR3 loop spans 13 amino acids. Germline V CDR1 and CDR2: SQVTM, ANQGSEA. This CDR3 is CSVVSPVSYEQYF. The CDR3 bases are TGCAGCGTTGTTTCCCCGGTCTCCTACGAGCAGTACTTC.